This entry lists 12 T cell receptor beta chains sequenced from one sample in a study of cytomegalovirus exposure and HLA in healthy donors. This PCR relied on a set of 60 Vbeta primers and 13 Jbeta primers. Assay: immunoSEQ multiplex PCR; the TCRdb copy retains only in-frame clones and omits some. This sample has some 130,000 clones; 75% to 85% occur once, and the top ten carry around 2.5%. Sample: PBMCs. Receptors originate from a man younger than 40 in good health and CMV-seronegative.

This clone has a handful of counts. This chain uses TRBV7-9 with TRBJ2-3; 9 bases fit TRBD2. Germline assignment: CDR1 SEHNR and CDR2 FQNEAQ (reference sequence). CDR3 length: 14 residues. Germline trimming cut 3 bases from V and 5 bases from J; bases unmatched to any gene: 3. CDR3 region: CASSLRGGEDTQYF. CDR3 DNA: TGTGCCAGCAGCTTGCGGGGGGGCGAAGATACGCAGTATTTT.

The CDR3 protein is CASSQPGTGGADQIYEQYF. The CDR3 bases are TGCGCCAGCAGTCAACCCGGGACAGGGGGCGCAGATCAGATCTACGAGCAGTACTTC. This chain connects TRBV23-1 to TRBJ2-7, with 12 bases lining up with TRBD1. TRBV23-1 is an ORF for which the function is uncertain. This CDR3 comprises 19 residues. V lost 2 bases, J lost 3 bases, and 14 bases stayed unmatched.

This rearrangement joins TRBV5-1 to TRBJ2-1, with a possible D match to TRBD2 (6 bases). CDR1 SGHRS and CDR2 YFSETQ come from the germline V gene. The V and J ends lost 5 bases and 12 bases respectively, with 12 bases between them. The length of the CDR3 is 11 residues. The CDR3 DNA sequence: TGCGCCAGCAGGTTAAACGGGAGGCAGTTCTTC. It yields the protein CASRLNGRQFF.

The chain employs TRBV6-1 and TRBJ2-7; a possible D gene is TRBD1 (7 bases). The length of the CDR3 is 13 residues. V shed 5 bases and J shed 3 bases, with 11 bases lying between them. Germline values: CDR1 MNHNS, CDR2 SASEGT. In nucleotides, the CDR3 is TGTGCCAGCAGTTCAGGGGGGAGCTACGAGCAGTACTTC. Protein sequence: CASSSGGSYEQYF.

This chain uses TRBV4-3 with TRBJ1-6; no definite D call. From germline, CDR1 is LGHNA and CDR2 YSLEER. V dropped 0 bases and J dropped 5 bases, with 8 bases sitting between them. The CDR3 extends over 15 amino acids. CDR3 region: CASSQDPSDNSPLHF. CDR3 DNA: TGCGCCAGCAGCCAAGATCCGTCAGATAATTCACCCCTCCACTTT.

CDR3 in DNA: TGTGCCAGTAGTACGACCAGGGGACGGAACACTGAAGCTTTCTTT. Its protein product is CASSTTRGRNTEAFF. This chain connects TRBV19 to TRBJ1-1, with D perhaps TRBD1 (6 bases). This CDR3 is 15 amino acids long. Trimming removed 4 bases from V and 1 base from J, with 13 bases in between. Germline V gene sequence: CDR1 LNHDA, CDR2 SQIVND (reference sequence).

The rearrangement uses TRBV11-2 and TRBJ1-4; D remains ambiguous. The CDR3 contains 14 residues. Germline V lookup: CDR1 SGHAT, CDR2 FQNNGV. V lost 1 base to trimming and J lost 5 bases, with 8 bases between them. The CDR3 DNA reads TGTGCCAGCAGCTTAGGTGGCTTGAATGAAAAACTGTTTTTT. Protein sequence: CASSLGGLNEKLFF.

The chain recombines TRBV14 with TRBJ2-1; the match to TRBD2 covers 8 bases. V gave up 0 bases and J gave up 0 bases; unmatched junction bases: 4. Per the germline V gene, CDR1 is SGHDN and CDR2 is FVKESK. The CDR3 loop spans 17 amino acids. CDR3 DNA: TGTGCCAGCAGCCAAGAACGGGGGACTAGCTCCTACAATGAGCAGTTCTTC. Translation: CASSQERGTSSYNEQFF.

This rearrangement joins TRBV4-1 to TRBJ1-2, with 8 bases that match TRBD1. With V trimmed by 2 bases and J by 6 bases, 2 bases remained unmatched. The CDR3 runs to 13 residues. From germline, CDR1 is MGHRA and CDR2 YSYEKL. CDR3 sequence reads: CASSQSGGDGYTF. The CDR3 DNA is TGCGCCAGCAGCCAATCAGGGGGCGATGGCTACACCTTC.

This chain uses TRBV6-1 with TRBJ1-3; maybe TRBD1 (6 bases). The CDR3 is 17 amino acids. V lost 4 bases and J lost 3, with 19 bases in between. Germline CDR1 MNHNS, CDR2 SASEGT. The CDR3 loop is CASSAFWQGMSGNTIYF. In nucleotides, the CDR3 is TGTGCCAGCAGTGCTTTTTGGCAGGGGATGAGTGGAAACACCATATATTTT.

CDR3 sequence reads: CAISEPAYEQYF. CDR3 nucleotides: TGTGCCATCAGTGAGCCCGCGTACGAGCAGTACTTC. The gene calls are TRBV10-3 and TRBJ2-7; D is undetermined. CDR3 length: 12 residues. Germline CDR1 reads ENHRY; CDR2 reads SYGVKD. Trimming shortened V by 2 bases and J by 4 bases, and 6 bases separated the two germline ends.

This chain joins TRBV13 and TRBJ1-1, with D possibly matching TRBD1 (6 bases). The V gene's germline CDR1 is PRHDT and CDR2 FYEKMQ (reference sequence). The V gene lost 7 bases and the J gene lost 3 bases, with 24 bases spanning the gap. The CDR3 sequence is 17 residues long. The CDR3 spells CASKWWQGLGLDTEAFF. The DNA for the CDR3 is TGTGCCAGCAAGTGGTGGCAGGGGCTTGGTTTGGACACTGAAGCTTTCTTT.